This T cell receptor beta chain was obtained from a study of T cells in women clearing cervical HPV infection. Looking at the study overall: Control women cleared a single incident HPV16 infection within 12 months. Only a few women had HLA typing results available.

The data were produced by immunoSEQ multiplex PCR, yet TCRdb's version contains in-frame clones alone and is incomplete. The sample table includes over 25,000 clones. The sample comprised blood buffy coat. The receptor was isolated from a woman aged 18-70 years with a cervical HPV16 infection that either progressed to CIN3+ or cleared (not recorded which).

The CDR3 sequence is CASSLVMAVTPLHF. The CDR3 DNA, read in part, is TGTGCCAGCAGCTTAGTGATGGCGGTTACACCC. V is TRBV7-9 and J is TRBJ1-6; no clear D. The DNA ends 3 residues before the CDR3 does, and the rest of the CDR3 is filled in from the germline J gene. Trimming took off 1 base at V and 11 bases at J, with 12 bases between the two ends. CDR1 is SEHNR and CDR2 is FQNEAQ in the germline V gene (reference sequence). There are 14 residues in the CDR3.